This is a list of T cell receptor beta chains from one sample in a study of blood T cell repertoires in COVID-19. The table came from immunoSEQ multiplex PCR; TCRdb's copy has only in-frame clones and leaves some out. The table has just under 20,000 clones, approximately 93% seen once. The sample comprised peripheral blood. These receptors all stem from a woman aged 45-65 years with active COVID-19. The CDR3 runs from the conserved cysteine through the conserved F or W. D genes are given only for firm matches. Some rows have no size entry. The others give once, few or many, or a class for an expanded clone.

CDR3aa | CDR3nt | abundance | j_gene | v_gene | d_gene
CASSEANRGKGNTEAFF | TGTGCCAGCAGTGAAGCAAACAGGGGGAAGGGGAACACTGAAGCTTTCTTT | . | TRBJ1-1 | TRBV6-1 | TRBD1
CASSPSGFNSPLHF | TGTGCCAGCTCACCATCAGGGTTTAATTCACCCCTCCACTTT | . | TRBJ1-6 | TRBV18 | .
CASSLMRGGGYTF | TGTGCCAGCAGCTTGATGAGGGGGGGAGGCTACACCTTC | . | TRBJ1-2 | TRBV5-8 | .
CASNRGSTDTQYF | TGCGCCAGCAACAGGGGGAGTACAGATACGCAGTATTTT | . | TRBJ2-3 | TRBV5-1 | TRBD1
CASSSDRVTEAFF | TGTGCCAGCAGTTCCGACAGGGTGACTGAAGCTTTCTTT | . | TRBJ1-1 | TRBV6-5 | TRBD1
CASIKQGEAYNEQFF | TGTGCCAGCATCAAACAGGGGGAGGCCTACAATGAGCAGTTCTTC | . | TRBJ2-1 | TRBV2 | TRBD1
CASSSQGSGYTF | TGTGCCAGCAGTTCCCAGGGGTCTGGCTACACCTTC | . | TRBJ1-2 | TRBV6-6 | .
CASSPGHNTGELFF | TGTGCCAGCAGTCCGGGACACAACACCGGGGAGCTGTTTTTT | . | TRBJ2-2 | TRBV6-4 | .
CATKGAENTGELFF | TGCGCCACCAAAGGAGCGGAGAACACCGGGGAGCTGTTTTTT | . | TRBJ2-2 | TRBV5-1 | .
CASRPSGMGYEQYF | TGTGCCAGCAGGCCTAGCGGGATGGGGTACGAGCAGTACTTC | . | TRBJ2-7 | TRBV6-5 | TRBD2
CASSQAPGGYTEAFF | TGCGCCAGCAGCCAGGCCCCAGGGGGGTACACTGAAGCTTTCTTT | . | TRBJ1-1 | TRBV4-1 | TRBD1
CASSPVREGEQYF | TGTGCCAGCAGCCCAGTTCGGGAGGGGGAGCAGTACTTC | . | TRBJ2-7 | TRBV11-3 | TRBD2
CASRSQGAHAKNIQYF | TGTGCCAGCAGATCACAGGGGGCGCATGCCAAAAACATTCAGTACTTC | . | TRBJ2-4 | TRBV28 | TRBD1
CASRRQGAYEQYF | TGTGCCAGCAGGCGACAGGGGGCTTACGAGCAGTACTTC | . | TRBJ2-7 | TRBV27 | TRBD1
CASNGAGDYEQYF | TGTGCCAGCAACGGGGCAGGGGACTACGAGCAGTACTTC | . | TRBJ2-7 | TRBV2 | .
CSVELWGSSSGANVLTF | TGCAGCGTTGAATTGTGGGGCTCCAGCTCTGGGGCCAACGTCCTGACTTTC | . | TRBJ2-6 | TRBV29-1 | .
CASSPDSRASTDTQYF | TGTGCCAGCAGCCCCGACTCCAGGGCTAGCACAGATACGCAGTATTTT | . | TRBJ2-3 | TRBV7-3 | .
CASSQDRRQGRAYEQYF | TGCGCCAGCAGCCAAGATCGGCGGCAGGGGAGGGCCTACGAGCAGTACTTC | . | TRBJ2-7 | TRBV4-1 | .
CASSLVSAVNFGANVLTF | TGTGCCAGCAGCTTGGTCAGCGCTGTGAATTTTGGGGCCAACGTCCTGACTTTC | . | TRBJ2-6 | TRBV7-9 | .
CATSDFWQGRYNEQFF | TGTGCCACCAGTGATTTTTGGCAGGGTAGGTACAATGAGCAGTTCTTC | . | TRBJ2-1 | TRBV24-1 | .
CASSLSQGTEAFF | TGTGCCAGCAGTTTATCGCAGGGGACGGAAGCTTTCTTT | . | TRBJ1-1 | TRBV27 | .
CASRHRDRVNSEAFF | TGTGCCAGCAGACACCGGGACAGGGTAAACTCTGAAGCTTTCTTT | . | TRBJ1-1 | TRBV2 | TRBD1
CASSLVPGMEGKAFF | TGCGCCAGCAGCTTGGTTCCGGGAATGGAGGGAAAAGCTTTCTTT | . | TRBJ1-1 | TRBV5-1 | .
CASKRLAGISRNEQFF | TGTGCCTCAAAGAGGCTAGCGGGAATCTCTCGCAATGAGCAGTTCTTC | . | TRBJ2-1 | TRBV28 | TRBD2
CASSYGLAEYNEQFF | TGTGCCAGCAGCTACGGACTAGCGGAGTACAATGAGCAGTTCTTC | . | TRBJ2-1 | TRBV7-2 | TRBD2
CASSEVGATEAFF | TGTGCCAGCAGTGAAGTGGGGGCCACTGAAGCTTTCTTT | . | TRBJ1-1 | TRBV6-1 | .
CASSPPSGGSSEAFF | TGTGCCAGCTCACCACCGTCCGGGGGGAGTTCTGAAGCTTTCTTT | . | TRBJ1-1 | TRBV18 | .
CSVVQDRVVHEQFF | TGCAGCGTTGTACAGGACAGGGTTGTCCATGAGCAGTTCTTC | . | TRBJ2-1 | TRBV29-1 | TRBD1
CASSLERPETQYF | TGTGCCAGCAGCCTAGAGCGGCCGGAGACCCAGTACTTC | . | TRBJ2-5 | TRBV11-2 | .
CASSSTPGQGHSPLHF | TGTGCCAGCAGCTCCACGCCGGGACAGGGCCATTCACCCCTCCACTTT | . | TRBJ1-6 | TRBV5-4 | TRBD1
CASSPGQDGTEAFF | TGTGCCAGCAGCCCCGGACAGGATGGAACTGAAGCTTTCTTT | few | TRBJ1-1 | TRBV7-3 | TRBD1
CASSPGTGGRHEQYF | TGTGCCAGCAGCCCGGGGACAGGGGGGAGACACGAGCAGTACTTC | . | TRBJ2-7 | TRBV7-3 | TRBD1
CVRSLAWSYSYNEQFF | TGTGTCAGAAGCTTAGCATGGAGTTACTCCTACAATGAGCAGTTCTTC | . | TRBJ2-1 | TRBV7-5 | .
CASSETSTDTQYF | TGCGCCAGCAGCGAAACTAGCACAGATACGCAGTATTTT | . | TRBJ2-3 | TRBV5-1 | .
CASSQTGGSNQPQHF | TGTGCCAGTAGCCAGACAGGGGGCAGCAATCAGCCCCAGCATTTT | . | TRBJ1-5 | TRBV19 | TRBD1
CASSYSRVANTGELFF | TGTGCCAGCAGTTACTCCAGGGTCGCGAACACCGGGGAGCTGTTTTTT | few | TRBJ2-2 | TRBV6-6 | .
CASSSLLLRSQYF | TGTGCCAGCAGCTCTCTCCTACTACGATCGCAGTACTTC | once | TRBJ2-7 | TRBV11-2 | .
CASSTRTDSEQYF | TGTGCCAGCAGCACTCGGACAGACTCCGAGCAGTACTTC | . | TRBJ2-7 | TRBV21-1 | .
CASSVPGGTDTQYF | TGTGCCAGCAGCGTTCCCGGGGGCACAGATACGCAGTATTTT | . | TRBJ2-3 | TRBV9 | .
CSAEDRGLTEAFF | TGCAGCGCCGAGGACAGGGGGCTAACTGAAGCTTTCTTT | . | TRBJ1-1 | TRBV29-1 | TRBD1
CASSPGTSVNEQFF | TGTGCCAGCAGTCCCGGGACTAGCGTCAATGAGCAGTTCTTC | once | TRBJ2-1 | TRBV6-4 | TRBD2
CASSWRGSYEQYF | TGTGCCAGCAGCTGGCGGGGTTCCTACGAGCAGTACTTC | . | TRBJ2-7 | TRBV5-6 | .
CASSPIVGTGSETQYF | TGCGCCAGCAGCCCCATTGTTGGGACAGGGTCAGAGACCCAGTACTTC | . | TRBJ2-5 | TRBV5-1 | TRBD1
CASSPPVVGVGAETQYF | TGTGCCAGCAGCCCCCCGGTGGTAGGGGTAGGGGCGGAGACCCAGTACTTC | . | TRBJ2-5 | TRBV5-6 | .
CASSFSWDSGSWNEQFF | TGTGCCAGCAGCTTTTCATGGGATAGCGGGAGTTGGAATGAGCAGTTCTTC | . | TRBJ2-1 | TRBV11-2 | TRBD2
CASTHRTGQRNEKLFF | TGTGCCAGCACCCATAGGACGGGACAGCGAAATGAAAAACTGTTTTTT | . | TRBJ1-4 | TRBV11-3 | TRBD1
CASSQDGRPGTSKETQYF | TGTGCCAGCAGCCAAGATGGCCGACCCGGGACTAGTAAAGAGACCCAGTACTTC | . | TRBJ2-5 | TRBV3-1/TRBV3-2 | TRBD2
CASSGIGTGFNTEAFF | TGTGCCAGCAGTGGAATAGGAACAGGGTTTAACACTGAAGCTTTCTTT | . | TRBJ1-1 | TRBV25-1 | .
CASIRAEGSPLHF | TGTGCCAGCATTCGAGCGGAGGGGTCACCCCTCCACTTT | . | TRBJ1-6 | TRBV2 | .
CASSLEGVTGELFF | TGTGCCAGCAGCCTCGAGGGAGTCACCGGGGAGCTGTTTTTT | . | TRBJ2-2 | TRBV7-6 | .
CASSLSGGSGLAPQGQYF | TGTGCCAGCTCACTCAGCGGGGGATCGGGACTAGCGCCCCAGGGGCAGTATTTT | . | TRBJ2-3 | TRBV18 | TRBD2
CASSTSEPRSGGGSYNEQFF | TGTGCCAGCAGCACTAGCGAACCGCGATCGGGGGGGGGCTCCTACAATGAGCAGTTCTTC | . | TRBJ2-1 | TRBV11-3 | TRBD2
CASSLRTGGGQETQYF | TGTGCCAGCAGTTTAAGGACAGGGGGCGGACAAGAGACCCAGTACTTC | . | TRBJ2-5 | TRBV6-6 | TRBD1
CASSISGQGNTIYF | TGTGCCAGTAGTATCTCGGGACAGGGGAACACCATATATTTT | . | TRBJ1-3 | TRBV19 | TRBD1
CASSLRLAGSTQYF | TGTGCCAGCAGTTTGAGACTAGCGGGATCTACGCAGTATTTT | . | TRBJ2-3 | TRBV28 | TRBD2
CASSSPGQGPQETQYF | TGTGCCAGCAGTTCGCCCGGACAGGGGCCACAAGAGACCCAGTACTTC | . | TRBJ2-5 | TRBV28 | TRBD1
CASSYRGSSYNSPLHF | TGTGCCAGCAGCTACAGGGGGAGCTCCTATAATTCACCCCTCCACTTT | . | TRBJ1-6 | TRBV5-6 | TRBD1
CASSYRQGEGGELFF | TGTGCCAGCAGTTACCGACAGGGGGAAGGCGGGGAGCTGTTTTTT | . | TRBJ2-2 | TRBV6-8 | TRBD1
CASSDGGFYGYTF | TGTGCCAGCTCGGACGGGGGGTTCTATGGCTACACCTTC | . | TRBJ1-2 | TRBV18 | .
CASSIASSYEQYF | TGTGCCAGTAGTATAGCCAGTTCCTACGAGCAGTACTTC | once | TRBJ2-7 | TRBV19 | .